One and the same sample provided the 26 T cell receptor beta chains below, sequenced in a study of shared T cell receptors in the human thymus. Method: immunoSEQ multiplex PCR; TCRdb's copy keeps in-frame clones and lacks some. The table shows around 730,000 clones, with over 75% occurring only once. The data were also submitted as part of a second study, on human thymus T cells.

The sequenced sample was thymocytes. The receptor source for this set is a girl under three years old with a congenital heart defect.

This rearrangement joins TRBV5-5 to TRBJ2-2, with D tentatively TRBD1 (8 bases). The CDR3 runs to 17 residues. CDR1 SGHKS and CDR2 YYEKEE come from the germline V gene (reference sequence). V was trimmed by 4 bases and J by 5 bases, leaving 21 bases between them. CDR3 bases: TGTGCCAGCAGCGAACACATGGACAGGGAGGGAACCGGGGAGCTGTTTTTT. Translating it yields CASSEHMDREGTGELFF.

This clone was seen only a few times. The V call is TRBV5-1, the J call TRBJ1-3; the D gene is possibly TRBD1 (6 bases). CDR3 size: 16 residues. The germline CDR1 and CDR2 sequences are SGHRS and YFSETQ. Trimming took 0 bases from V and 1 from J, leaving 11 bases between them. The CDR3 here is CASSLGQDLSGNTIYF. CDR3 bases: TGCGCCAGCAGCTTGGGACAGGACCTTTCTGGAAACACCATATATTTT.

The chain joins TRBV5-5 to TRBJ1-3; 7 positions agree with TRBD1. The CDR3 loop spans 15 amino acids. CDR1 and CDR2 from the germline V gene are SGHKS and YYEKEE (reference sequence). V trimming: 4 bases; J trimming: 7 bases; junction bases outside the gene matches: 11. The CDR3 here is CASSPEGAGWNTIYF. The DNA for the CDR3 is TGTGCCAGCAGCCCCGAGGGGGCAGGGTGGAACACCATATATTTT.

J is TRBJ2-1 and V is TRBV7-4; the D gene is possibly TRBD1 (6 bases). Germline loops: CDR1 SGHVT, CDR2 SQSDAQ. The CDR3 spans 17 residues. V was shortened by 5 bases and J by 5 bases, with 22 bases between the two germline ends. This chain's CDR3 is CASSQRRDNGANNEQFF. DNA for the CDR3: TGTGCCAGCAGCCAGCGACGGGACAATGGGGCTAACAATGAGCAGTTCTTC.

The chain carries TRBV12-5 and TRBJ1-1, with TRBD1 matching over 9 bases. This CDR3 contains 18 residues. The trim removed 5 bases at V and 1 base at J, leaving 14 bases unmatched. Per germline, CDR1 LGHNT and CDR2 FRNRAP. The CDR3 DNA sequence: TGTGCTAGTGGTGGGCGGGTAGACAGGGGGGAGTGGAACACTGAAGCTTTCTTT. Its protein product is CASGGRVDRGEWNTEAFF.

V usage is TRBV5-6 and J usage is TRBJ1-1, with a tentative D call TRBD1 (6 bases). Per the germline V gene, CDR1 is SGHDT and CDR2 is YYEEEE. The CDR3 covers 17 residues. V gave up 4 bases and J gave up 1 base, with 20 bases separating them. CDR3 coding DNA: TGTGCCAGCAGCCCGCCGTCTCAGGGGCAAAGGAACACTGAAGCTTTCTTT. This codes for CASSPPSQGQRNTEAFF.

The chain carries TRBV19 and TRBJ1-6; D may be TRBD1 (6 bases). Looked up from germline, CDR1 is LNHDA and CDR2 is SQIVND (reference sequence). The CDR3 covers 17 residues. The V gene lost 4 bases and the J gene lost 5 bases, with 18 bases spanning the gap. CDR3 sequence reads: CASSTPGQRVDNSPLHF. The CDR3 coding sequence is TGTGCCAGTAGTACTCCCGGACAGAGGGTAGATAATTCACCCCTCCACTTT.

The CDR3 loop is CASSEIKSGGLVIYNEQFF. The CDR3 coding sequence is TGTGCCAGCAGCGAGATAAAAAGCGGGGGCCTCGTGATTTACAATGAGCAGTTCTTC. The chain links TRBV9 to TRBJ2-1; 8 bases match TRBD2. The CDR3 runs 19 residues. V dropped 3 bases and J dropped 4; count of bases not matched to a gene: 18. Germline V gives CDR1 SGDLS, CDR2 YYNGEE.

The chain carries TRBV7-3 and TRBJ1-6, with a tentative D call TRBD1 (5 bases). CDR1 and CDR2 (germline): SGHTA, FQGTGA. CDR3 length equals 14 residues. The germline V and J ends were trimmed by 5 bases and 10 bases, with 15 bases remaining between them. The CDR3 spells CASSPWGGSSPLHF. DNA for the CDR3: TGTGCCAGCAGCCCTTGGGGGGGATCATCACCCCTCCACTTT.

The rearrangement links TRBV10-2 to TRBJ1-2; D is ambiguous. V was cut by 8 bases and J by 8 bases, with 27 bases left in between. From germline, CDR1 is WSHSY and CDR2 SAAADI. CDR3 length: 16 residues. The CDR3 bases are TGCGCCAGCTGTCGTTCCTCTTCGAGGGCGCGGCAAGGCTACACCTTC. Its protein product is CASCRSSSRARQGYTF.

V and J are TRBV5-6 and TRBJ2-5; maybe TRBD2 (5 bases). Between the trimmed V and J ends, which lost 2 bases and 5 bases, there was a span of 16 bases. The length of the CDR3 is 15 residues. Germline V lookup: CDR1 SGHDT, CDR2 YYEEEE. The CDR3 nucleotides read TGTGCCAGCAGCTTTCCCCCCAAATCGGGGGAGACCCAGTACTTC. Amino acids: CASSFPPKSGETQYF.

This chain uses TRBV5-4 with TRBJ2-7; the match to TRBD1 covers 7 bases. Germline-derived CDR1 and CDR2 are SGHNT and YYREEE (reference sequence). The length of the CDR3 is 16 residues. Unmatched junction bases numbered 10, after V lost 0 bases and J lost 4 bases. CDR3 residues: CASSLGRDSIPYEQYF. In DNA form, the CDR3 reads TGTGCCAGCAGCTTGGGTAGGGACAGTATACCTTACGAGCAGTACTTC.

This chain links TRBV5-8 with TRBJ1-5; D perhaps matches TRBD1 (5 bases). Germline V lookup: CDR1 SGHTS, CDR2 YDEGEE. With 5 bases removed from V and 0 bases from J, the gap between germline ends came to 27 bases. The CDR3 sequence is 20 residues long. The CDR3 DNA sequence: TGTGCCAGCAGTCCTCATCGACAGCCCCAAGGCGGTAGTAGCAATCAGCCCCAGCATTTT. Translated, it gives CASSPHRQPQGGSSNQPQHF.

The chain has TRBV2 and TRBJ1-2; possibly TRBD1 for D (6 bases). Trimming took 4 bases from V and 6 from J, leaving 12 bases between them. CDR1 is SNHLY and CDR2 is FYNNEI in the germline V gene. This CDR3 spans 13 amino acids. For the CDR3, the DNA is TGTGCCAGCAGTGTGGGCAGGGGCGATGGCTACACCTTC. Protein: CASSVGRGDGYTF.

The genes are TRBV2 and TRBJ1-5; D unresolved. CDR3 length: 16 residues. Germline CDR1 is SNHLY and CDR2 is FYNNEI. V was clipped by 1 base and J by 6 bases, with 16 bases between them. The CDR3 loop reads CASSEVIGPTSQPQHF. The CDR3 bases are TGTGCCAGCAGTGAAGTAATTGGCCCCACCAGTCAGCCCCAGCATTTT.

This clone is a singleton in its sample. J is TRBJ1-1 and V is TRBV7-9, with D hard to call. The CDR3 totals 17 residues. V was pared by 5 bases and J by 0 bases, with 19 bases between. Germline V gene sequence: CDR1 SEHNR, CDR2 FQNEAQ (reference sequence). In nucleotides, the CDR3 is TGTGCCAGCAGCCCTAGGTTAGTCCGGAGCATGAACACTGAAGCTTTCTTT. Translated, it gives CASSPRLVRSMNTEAFF.

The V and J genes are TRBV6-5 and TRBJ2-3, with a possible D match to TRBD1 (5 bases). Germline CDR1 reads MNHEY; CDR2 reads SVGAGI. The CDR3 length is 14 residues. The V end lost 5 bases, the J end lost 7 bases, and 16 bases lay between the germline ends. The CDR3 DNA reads TGTGCCAGCAGTACTCCCCGACAGTCTCATACGCAGTATTTT. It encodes CASSTPRQSHTQYF.

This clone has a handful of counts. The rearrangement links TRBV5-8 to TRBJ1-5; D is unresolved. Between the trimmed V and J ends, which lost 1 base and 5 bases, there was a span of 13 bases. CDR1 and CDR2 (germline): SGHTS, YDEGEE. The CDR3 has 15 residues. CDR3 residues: CASSLTRSSHQPQHF. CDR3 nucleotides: TGTGCCAGCAGCTTGACCCGGTCGTCCCATCAGCCCCAGCATTTT.

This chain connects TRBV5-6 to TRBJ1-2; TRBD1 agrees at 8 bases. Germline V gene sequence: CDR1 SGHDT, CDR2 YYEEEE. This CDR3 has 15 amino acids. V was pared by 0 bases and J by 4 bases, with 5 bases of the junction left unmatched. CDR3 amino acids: CASSLAWGTGYGYTF. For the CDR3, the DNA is TGTGCCAGCAGCTTGGCCTGGGGGACAGGCTATGGCTACACCTTC.

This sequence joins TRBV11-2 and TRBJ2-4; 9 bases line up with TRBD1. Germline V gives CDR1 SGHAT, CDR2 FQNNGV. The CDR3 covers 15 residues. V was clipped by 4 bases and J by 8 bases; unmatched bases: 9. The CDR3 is CASSSQQGAQDIQYF. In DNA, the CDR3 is TGTGCCAGCAGCTCGCAACAGGGGGCGCAGGACATTCAGTACTTC. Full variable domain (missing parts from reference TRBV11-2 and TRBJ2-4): EAGVAQSPRYKIIEKRQSVAFWCNPISGHATLYWYQQILGQGPKLLIQFQNNGVVDDSQLPKDRFSAERLKGVDSTLKIQPAKLEDSAVYLCASSSQQGAQDIQYFGAGTRLSVL.

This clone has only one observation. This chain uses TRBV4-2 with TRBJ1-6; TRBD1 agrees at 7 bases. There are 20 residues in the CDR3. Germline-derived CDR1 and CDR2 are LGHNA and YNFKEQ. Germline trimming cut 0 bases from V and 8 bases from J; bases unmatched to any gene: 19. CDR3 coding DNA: TGTGCCAGCAGCCAAGAAGGTGACAGGGTTAACGGGCTCCAGTATTCACCCCTCCACTTT. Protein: CASSQEGDRVNGLQYSPLHF.

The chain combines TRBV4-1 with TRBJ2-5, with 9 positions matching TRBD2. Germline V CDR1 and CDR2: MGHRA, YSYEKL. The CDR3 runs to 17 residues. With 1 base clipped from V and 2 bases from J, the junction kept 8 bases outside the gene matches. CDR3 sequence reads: CASSQGFGGGAQETQYF. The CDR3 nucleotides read TGCGCCAGCAGCCAAGGGTTCGGCGGGGGGGCTCAAGAGACCCAGTACTTC.

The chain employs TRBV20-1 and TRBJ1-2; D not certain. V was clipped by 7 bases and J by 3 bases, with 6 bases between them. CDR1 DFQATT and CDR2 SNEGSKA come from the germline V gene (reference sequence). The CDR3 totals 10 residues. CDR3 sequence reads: CSGADYGYTF. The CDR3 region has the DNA TGCAGTGGGGCTGACTATGGCTACACCTTC.

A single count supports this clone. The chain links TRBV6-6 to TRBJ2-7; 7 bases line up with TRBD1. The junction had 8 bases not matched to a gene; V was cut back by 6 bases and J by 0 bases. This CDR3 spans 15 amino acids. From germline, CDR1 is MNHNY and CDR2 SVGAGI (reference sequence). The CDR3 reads CASSLGQSTSYEQYF. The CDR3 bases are TGTGCCAGCAGCCTGGGACAGTCAACCTCCTACGAGCAGTACTTC.

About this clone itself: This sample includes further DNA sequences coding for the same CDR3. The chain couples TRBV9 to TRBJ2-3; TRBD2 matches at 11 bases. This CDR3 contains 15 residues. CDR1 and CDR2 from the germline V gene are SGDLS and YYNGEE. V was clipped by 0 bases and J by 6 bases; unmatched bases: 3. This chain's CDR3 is CASSVVAGGRDTQYF. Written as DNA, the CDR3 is TGTGCCAGCAGCGTAGTAGCGGGGGGGAGGGATACGCAGTATTTT.

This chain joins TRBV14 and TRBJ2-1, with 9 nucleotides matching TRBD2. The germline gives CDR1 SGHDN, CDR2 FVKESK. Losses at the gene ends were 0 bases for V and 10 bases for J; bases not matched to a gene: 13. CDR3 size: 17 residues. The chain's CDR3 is CASSQDEFSGGPREQFF. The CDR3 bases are TGTGCCAGCAGCCAAGATGAGTTCAGCGGGGGGCCTCGCGAGCAGTTCTTC. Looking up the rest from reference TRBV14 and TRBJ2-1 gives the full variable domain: EAGVTQFPSHSVIEKGQTVTLRCDPISGHDNLYWYRRVMGKEIKFLLHFVKESKQDESGMPNNRFLAERTGGTYSTLKVQPAELEDSGVYFCASSQDEFSGGPREQFFGPGTRLTVL.